This T cell receptor beta chain was recorded in a study of resident and recirculating memory T cells in vitiligo. Study summary: Shave-biopsy epidermis from lesional and nonlesional skin was sequenced alongside PBMCs.

Germline lookup yields CDR1 SGHRS and CDR2 YFSETQ. This CDR3 is 13 amino acids long. Deletions cut 5 bases from V and 1 base from J, with 9 bases between. The assay was immunoSEQ multiplex PCR, and TCRdb's table has in-frame clones only and misses some. Of around 38,000 clones listed, about 90% are singletons. This receptor was obtained from a male donor with vitiligo. The rearrangement uses TRBV5-1 and TRBJ1-2; perhaps TRBD1 as D (5 bases). The sequenced sample was blood. The CDR3 here is CASRLRVNYGYTF. In DNA, the CDR3 is TGCGCCAGCAGACTCAGGGTTAACTATGGCTACACCTTC.